This TCR beta chain is drawn from a study of shared clonotypes between healthy human individuals. It was CD45RO-negative cells, positively selected for CCR7, that made up naive CD8 cells, with terminally differentiated effector memory CD45RA+ cells excluded. TCRdb keeps only in-frame clones here, not all; method: immunoSEQ multiplex PCR. The sample yields about 580,000 clones, about 98% seen once. Per germline, CDR1 SGDLS and CDR2 YYNGEE. V shed 2 bases, J shed 6 bases, and the junction held 7 bases outside the gene matches. This CDR3 comprises 15 residues. The rearrangement links TRBV9 to TRBJ2-2; 7 bases line up with TRBD2. The receptor comes from a man aged 25-40 years in good health. Material for sequencing was naive CD8+ T cells sorted from blood. DNA for the CDR3: TGTGCCAGCAGCGTGGAGGGAGGGCGCCCCGGGGAGCTGTTTTTT. This sequence encodes CASSVEGGRPGELFF.